This record covers a single T cell receptor (beta chain). Its antigen remains unknown. Germline CDR1 SSHAT, CDR2 FNYEAQ (reference sequence). V shed 5 bases and J shed 7 bases, with 14 bases lying between them. The CDR3 is 13 amino acids. Using its own MiXCR run on the RT-PCR reads, TCRdb lists one record per CDR3 protein. Counted here are about 530,000 distinct CDR3 sequences, about an eighth occurring once; the ten biggest clones make up about a tenth. This specimen comes from a study of response to subunit inactivated influenza vaccine. Study results and caveats: Few additional T cells are recruited per seasonal influenza vaccination, authors suggested.

The sample consisted of PBMCs from blood, taken on the day of vaccination. The V and J genes are TRBV7-7 and TRBJ2-5; D remains ambiguous. This TCR came from a man aged 45-65 years who received an inactivated influenza vaccine. CDR3 bases: TGTGCCAGCAGCCGCCCAGAGTCGGGGACCCAGTACTTC. It yields the protein CASSRPESGTQYF.